This T cell receptor beta chain was captured by sequencing in a study of control samples from healthy donors and cancer patients. Trimming stripped 0 bases from V and 4 bases from J, with 12 bases between. The CDR3 extends over 15 amino acids. CDR1 LNHNV and CDR2 YYDKDF come from the germline V gene (reference sequence). TCRdb's table, derived via immunoSEQ multiplex PCR, lists solely in-frame clones and lacks some. This sample has about 120,000 clones, with around 88% found just once. This clone was seen just once. The gene calls are TRBV15 and TRBJ1-2, with D unclear. Sequenced input: blood. The receptor comes from a man aged 35 to 55 in good health. The CDR3 loop is CATSRDRQTGYGYTF. The CDR3 DNA reads TGTGCCACCAGCAGAGATAGACAAACCGGCTATGGCTACACCTTC.